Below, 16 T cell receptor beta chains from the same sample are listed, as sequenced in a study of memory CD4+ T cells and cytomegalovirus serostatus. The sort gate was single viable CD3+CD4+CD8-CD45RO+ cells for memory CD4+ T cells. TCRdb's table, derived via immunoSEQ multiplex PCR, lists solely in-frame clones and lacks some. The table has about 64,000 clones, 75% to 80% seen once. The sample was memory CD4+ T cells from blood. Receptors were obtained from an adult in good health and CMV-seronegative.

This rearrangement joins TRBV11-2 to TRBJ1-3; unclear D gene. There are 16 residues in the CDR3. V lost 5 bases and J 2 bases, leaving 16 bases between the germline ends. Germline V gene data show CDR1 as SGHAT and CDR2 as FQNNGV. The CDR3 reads CASSPGNRVTGNTIYF. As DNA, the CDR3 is TGTGCCAGCAGCCCGGGCAATAGGGTTACTGGAAACACCATATATTTT.

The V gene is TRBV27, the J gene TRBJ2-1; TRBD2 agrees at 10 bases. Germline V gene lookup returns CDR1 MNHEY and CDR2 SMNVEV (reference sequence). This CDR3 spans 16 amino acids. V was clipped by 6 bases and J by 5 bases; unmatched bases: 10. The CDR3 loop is CASRRMTSGRHNEQFF. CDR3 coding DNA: TGTGCCAGCAGACGCATGACTAGCGGGCGACACAATGAGCAGTTCTTC.

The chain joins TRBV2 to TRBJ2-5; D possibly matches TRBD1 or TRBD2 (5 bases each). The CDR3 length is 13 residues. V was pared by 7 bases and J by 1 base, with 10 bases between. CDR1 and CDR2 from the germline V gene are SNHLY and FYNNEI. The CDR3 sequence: CASKGRPQETQYF. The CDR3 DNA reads TGTGCCAGCAAGGGACGGCCCCAAGAGACCCAGTACTTC.

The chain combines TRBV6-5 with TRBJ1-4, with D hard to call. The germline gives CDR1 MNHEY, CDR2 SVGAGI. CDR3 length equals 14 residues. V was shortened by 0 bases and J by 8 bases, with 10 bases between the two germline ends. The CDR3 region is CASSYSTREEKLFF. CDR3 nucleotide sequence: TGTGCCAGCAGTTACTCGACGCGGGAGGAAAAACTGTTTTTT.

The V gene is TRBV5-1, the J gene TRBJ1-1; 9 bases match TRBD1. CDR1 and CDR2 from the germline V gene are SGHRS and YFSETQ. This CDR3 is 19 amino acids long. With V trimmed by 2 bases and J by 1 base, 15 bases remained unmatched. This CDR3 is CASSFTIQGASGSNTEAFF. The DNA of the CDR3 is TGCGCCAGCAGCTTCACAATACAGGGGGCCTCGGGGTCGAACACTGAAGCTTTCTTT.

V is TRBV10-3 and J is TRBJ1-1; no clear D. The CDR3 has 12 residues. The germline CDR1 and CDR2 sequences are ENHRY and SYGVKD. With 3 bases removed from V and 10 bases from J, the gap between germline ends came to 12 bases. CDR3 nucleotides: TGTGCCATCAGTGATGGCCAGGTCCCAGCTTTCTTT. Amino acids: CAISDGQVPAFF.

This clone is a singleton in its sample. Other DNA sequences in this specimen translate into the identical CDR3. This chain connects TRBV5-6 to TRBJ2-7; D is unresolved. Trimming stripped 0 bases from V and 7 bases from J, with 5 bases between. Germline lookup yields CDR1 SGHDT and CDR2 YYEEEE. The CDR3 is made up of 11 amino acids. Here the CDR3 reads CASSLVREQYF. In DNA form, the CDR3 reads TGTGCCAGCAGCTTGGTGCGGGAGCAGTACTTC. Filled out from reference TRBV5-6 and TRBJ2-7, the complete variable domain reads DAGVTQSPTHLIKTRGQQVTLRCSPKSGHDTVSWYQQALGQGPQFIFQYYEEEERQRGNFPDRFSGHQFPNYSSELNVNALLLGDSALYLCASSLVREQYFGPGTRLTVT.

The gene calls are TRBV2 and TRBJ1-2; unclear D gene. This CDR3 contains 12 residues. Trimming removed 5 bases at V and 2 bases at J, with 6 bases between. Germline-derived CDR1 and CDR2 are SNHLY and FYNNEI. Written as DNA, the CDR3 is TGTGCCAGCAGTTCAGAGAACTATGGCTACACCTTC. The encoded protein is CASSSENYGYTF.

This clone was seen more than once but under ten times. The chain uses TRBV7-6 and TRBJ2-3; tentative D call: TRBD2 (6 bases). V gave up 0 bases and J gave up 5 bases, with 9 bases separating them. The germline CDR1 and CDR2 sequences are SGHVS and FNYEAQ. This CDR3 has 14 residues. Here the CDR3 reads CASSLAGGLDTQYF. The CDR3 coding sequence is TGTGCCAGCAGCTTAGCGGGAGGTTTAGATACGCAGTATTTT.

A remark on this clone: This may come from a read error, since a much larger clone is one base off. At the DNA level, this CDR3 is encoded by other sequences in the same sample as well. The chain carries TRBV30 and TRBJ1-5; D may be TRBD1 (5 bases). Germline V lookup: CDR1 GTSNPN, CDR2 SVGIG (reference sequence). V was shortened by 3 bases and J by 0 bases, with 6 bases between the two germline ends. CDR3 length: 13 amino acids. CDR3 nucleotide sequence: TGTGCCTGGAGCAGGGATAGCAATCAGCCCCAGCATTTT. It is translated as CAWSRDSNQPQHF.

The CDR3 sequence: CASTRGEGYTGELFF. CDR3 in DNA: TGTGCCAGCACACGGGGGGAGGGGTACACCGGGGAGCTGTTTTTT. The chain links TRBV27 to TRBJ2-2; TRBD2 aligns across 7 bases. V lost 7 bases to trimming and J lost 3 bases; unmatched junction nucleotides: 8. The CDR3 is 15 amino acids. Germline assignment: CDR1 MNHEY and CDR2 SMNVEV (reference sequence).

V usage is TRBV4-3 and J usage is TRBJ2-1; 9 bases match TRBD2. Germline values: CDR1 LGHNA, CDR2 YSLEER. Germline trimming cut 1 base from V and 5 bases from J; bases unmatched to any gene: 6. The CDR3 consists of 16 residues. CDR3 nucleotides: TGCGCCAGCAGCCAAGTGGCAGCGGGAGGTGACAATGAGCAGTTCTTC. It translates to CASSQVAAGGDNEQFF.

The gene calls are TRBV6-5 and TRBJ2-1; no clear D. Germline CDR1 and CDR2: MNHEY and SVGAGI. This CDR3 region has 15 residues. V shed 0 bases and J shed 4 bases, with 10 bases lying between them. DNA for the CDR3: TGTGCCAGCAGTTACTCGTCGGCTAAATACAATGAGCAGTTCTTC. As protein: CASSYSSAKYNEQFF.

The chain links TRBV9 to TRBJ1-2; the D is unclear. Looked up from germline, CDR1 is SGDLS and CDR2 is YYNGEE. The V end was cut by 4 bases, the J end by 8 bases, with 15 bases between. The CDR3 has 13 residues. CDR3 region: CASSLSGGEGYTF. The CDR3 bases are TGTGCCAGCAGCCTTTCCGGCGGCGAAGGCTACACCTTC.

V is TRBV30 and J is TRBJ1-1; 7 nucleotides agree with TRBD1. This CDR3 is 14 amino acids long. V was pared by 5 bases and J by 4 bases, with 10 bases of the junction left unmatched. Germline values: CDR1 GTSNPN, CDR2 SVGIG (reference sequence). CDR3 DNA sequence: TGTGCCTGGGGGGGGAGGGGGCTTAGCACTGAAGCTTTCTTT. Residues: CAWGGRGLSTEAFF.

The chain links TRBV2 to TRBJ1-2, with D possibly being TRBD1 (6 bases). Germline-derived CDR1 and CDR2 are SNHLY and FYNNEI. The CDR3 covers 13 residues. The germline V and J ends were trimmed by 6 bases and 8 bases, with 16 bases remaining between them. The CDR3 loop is CASSKGGFEGYTF. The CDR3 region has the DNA TGTGCCAGCAGCAAAGGGGGGTTTGAGGGCTACACCTTC.